The 14 T cell receptor beta chains below come from one sample, sequenced in a study of T cell responses to AZD1222 COVID-19 vaccine. Method: immunoSEQ multiplex PCR; TCRdb's copy keeps in-frame clones and lacks some. The sample includes 100,000 to 150,000 clones, 80% to 90% seen only once; the top ten take about 6%. This material consisted of peripheral blood, taken on day 0 of AZD1222 vaccination. The receptors derive from an adult in good health.

J is TRBJ1-5 and V is TRBV7-9; D unclear. V lost 5 bases and J lost 5, with 10 bases in between. Germline CDR1 and CDR2: SEHNR and FQNEAQ (reference sequence). The CDR3 has 13 residues. The CDR3 region has the DNA TGTGCCAGCAGCGGTGACACATATCAGCCCCAGCATTTT. Amino acid sequence: CASSGDTYQPQHF.

The J gene is TRBJ2-3, the V gene TRBV15, with 10 bases matching TRBD1. CDR3 size: 17 residues. Trimming took 0 bases from V and 6 from J; bases not matched to a gene: 9. Looked up from germline, CDR1 is LNHNV and CDR2 is YYDKDF (reference sequence). CDR3 sequence (DNA): TGTGCCACCAGCAGAGATCTTAGACAGGGGGCTGGGGATACGCAGTATTTT. Its protein product is CATSRDLRQGAGDTQYF.

CDR3 DNA sequence: TGTGCCAGCAGACCCGGACAGGGCGGGTTCTACGAGCAGTACTTC. Its protein is CASRPGQGGFYEQYF. The chain links TRBV6-5 to TRBJ2-7; 8 bases are shared with TRBD1. From germline, CDR1 is MNHEY and CDR2 SVGAGI. The V gene end was trimmed by 6 bases and the J gene end by 3 bases; junction bases not matched to a gene: 10. This CDR3 spans 15 amino acids.

The rearrangement links TRBV29-1 to TRBJ2-4; D is unresolved. Germline lookup yields CDR1 SQVTM and CDR2 ANQGSEA. The ends were cut back, 5 bases at V and 8 bases at J, with 16 bases in the middle. There are 13 residues in the CDR3. In nucleotides, the CDR3 is TGCAGCGTTCGTTCGAACGTTGGAGACATTCAGTACTTC. Amino acid sequence: CSVRSNVGDIQYF.

V usage is TRBV6-1 and J usage is TRBJ2-7; no clear D. CDR1 MNHNS and CDR2 SASEGT come from the germline V gene. Deletions cut 2 bases from V and 6 bases from J, with 8 bases between. The CDR3 extends over 12 amino acids. The CDR3: CASSEHDREQYF. Written as DNA, the CDR3 is TGTGCCAGCAGTGAACACGATCGCGAGCAGTACTTC.

This clone has more than one count but fewer than ten. This rearrangement joins TRBV7-8 to TRBJ1-3; D uncertain. Germline values: CDR1 SGHVS, CDR2 FQNEAQ. The CDR3 loop spans 14 amino acids. V was pared by 5 bases and J by 4 bases, with 12 bases between. The CDR3 spells CASSPTLAGNTIYF. CDR3 sequence (DNA): TGTGCCAGCAGCCCGACCTTGGCGGGAAACACCATATATTTT.

The rearrangement uses TRBV6-5 and TRBJ2-3, with 11 bases aligning to TRBD2. Germline V gives CDR1 MNHEY, CDR2 SVGAGI. V gave up 2 bases and J gave up 7 bases; unmatched junction bases: 2. The CDR3 has 14 amino acids. CDR3 bases: TGTGCCAGCAGTTACGGGACTAGCGGCTATACGCAGTATTTT. As protein: CASSYGTSGYTQYF.

About this clone itself: Germline is not matched at one junction end, which may reflect a read error. V is TRBV19 and J is TRBJ1-1; the D gene is possibly TRBD1 (6 bases). Germline V gene lookup returns CDR1 LNHDA and CDR2 SQIVND (reference sequence). The CDR3 is 15 amino acids. CDR3 region: CASRIGQPMNTEAFF. CDR3 coding DNA: TGTGCCAGTAGGATAGGACAGCCCATGAACACTGAAGCTTTCTTT.

This clone has only one observation. Here the CDR3 omits its conserved ending phenylalanine or tryptophan, so a read error is the likely source. The limits of the CDR3 on the DNA are not certain, so only TCRdb's listed CDR3 is given. The gene calls are TRBV27 and TRBJ2-4; TRBD1, the table's D call, lacks a check against the DNA. Including both end residues, the CDR3 is 9 amino acids long. The germline V gene encodes CDR1 MNHEY and CDR2 SMNVEV (reference sequence). The CDR3 spells CARGQGRSS.

Only one count was recorded for this clone. The chain employs TRBV28 and TRBJ2-7, with D perhaps being TRBD1 or TRBD2 (5 bases each). Trimming removed 5 bases from V and 0 bases from J, with 14 bases in between. CDR1 MDHEN and CDR2 SYDVKM come from the germline V gene. The CDR3 runs 15 residues. In nucleotides, the CDR3 is TGTGCCAGCAGTGGGACGACCTTATTCTCCTACGAGCAGTACTTC. Amino acid sequence: CASSGTTLFSYEQYF.

The chain couples TRBV3-1 (or the pseudogene TRBV3-2) to TRBJ2-5; D gene uncertain. The V gene's germline CDR1 is LGHDT and CDR2 YNNKEL (reference sequence). This CDR3 spans 12 amino acids. V shed 1 base and J shed 7 bases, with 7 bases lying between them. DNA of the CDR3: TGTGCCAGCAGCCAAGGAAGTACGACCCAGTACTTC. Its translation: CASSQGSTTQYF.

The genes are TRBV5-1 and TRBJ1-4, with TRBD1 matching 10 bases. The CDR3 runs 14 residues. Germline-derived CDR1 and CDR2 are SGHRS and YFSETQ. V was pared by 4 bases and J by 3 bases, with 0 bases of the junction left unmatched. CDR3 amino acids: CASSGQGANEKLFF. The CDR3, as DNA: TGCGCCAGCAGCGGACAGGGGGCTAATGAAAAACTGTTTTTT. The variable domain in full, completed from reference TRBV5-1 and TRBJ1-4, reads KAGVTQTPRYLIKTRGQQVTLSCSPISGHRSVSWYQQTPGQGLQFLFEYFSETQRNKGNFPGRFSGRQFSNSRSEMNVSTLELGDSALYLCASSGQGANEKLFFGSGTQLSVL.

This clone was counted a single time. This chain links TRBV19 with TRBJ1-4; D is uncertain. V lost 10 bases to trimming and J lost 0 bases, with 12 bases between them. From germline, CDR1 is LNHDA and CDR2 SQIVND (reference sequence). The CDR3 is 14 amino acids. DNA for the CDR3: TGTGCCACCTCCACCGGCACAACTAATGAAAAACTGTTTTTT. Its translation: CATSTGTTNEKLFF.

The chain employs TRBV5-1 and TRBJ1-1; 11 bases line up with TRBD1. Germline trimming cut 4 bases from V and 1 base from J; bases unmatched to any gene: 6. The CDR3 is 16 residues long. Germline V CDR1 and CDR2: SGHRS, YFSETQ. As DNA, the CDR3 is TGCGCCAGCAGCGTAGGACAGGGGGCTGAGAACACTGAAGCTTTCTTT. This codes for CASSVGQGAENTEAFF. The whole variable domain, filled in from reference TRBV5-1 and TRBJ1-1, reads KAGVTQTPRYLIKTRGQQVTLSCSPISGHRSVSWYQQTPGQGLQFLFEYFSETQRNKGNFPGRFSGRQFSNSRSEMNVSTLELGDSALYLCASSVGQGAENTEAFFGQGTRLTVV.